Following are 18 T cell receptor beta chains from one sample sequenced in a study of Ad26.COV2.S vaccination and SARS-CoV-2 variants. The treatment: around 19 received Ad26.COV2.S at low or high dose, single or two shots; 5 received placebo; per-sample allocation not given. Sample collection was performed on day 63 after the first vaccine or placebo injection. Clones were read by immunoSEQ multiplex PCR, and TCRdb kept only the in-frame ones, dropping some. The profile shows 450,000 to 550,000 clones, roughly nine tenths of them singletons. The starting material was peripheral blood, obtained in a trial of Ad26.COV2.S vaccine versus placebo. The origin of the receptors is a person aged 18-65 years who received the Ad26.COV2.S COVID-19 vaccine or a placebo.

The CDR3 nucleotides read TGTGCCAGCAGTTGGGGGACAGCCTTCTCTGGAAACACCATATATTTT. Translated: CASSWGTAFSGNTIYF. The V and J genes are TRBV2 and TRBJ1-3; 7 bases match TRBD1. V shed 5 bases, J shed 0 bases, and the junction held 7 bases outside the gene matches. The CDR3 runs 16 residues. CDR1 and CDR2 from the germline V gene are SNHLY and FYNNEI. The variable domain in full, completed from reference TRBV2 and TRBJ1-3, reads EPEVTQTPSHQVTQMGQEVILRCVPISNHLYFYWYRQILGQKVEFLVSFYNNEISEKSEIFDDQFSVERPDGSNFTLKIRSTKLEDSAMYFCASSWGTAFSGNTIYFGEGSWLTVV.

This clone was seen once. The CDR3 spells CASSKQIRGEQYF. CDR3 sequence (DNA): TGCGCCAGCAGCAAACAGATTCGAGGCGAGCAGTACTTC. The chain is built from TRBV5-1 and TRBJ2-7; D unclear. Germline V gene data show CDR1 as SGHRS and CDR2 as YFSETQ. The CDR3 is 13 amino acids. Trimming left V 4 bases short and J 6 bases short, with 14 bases between.

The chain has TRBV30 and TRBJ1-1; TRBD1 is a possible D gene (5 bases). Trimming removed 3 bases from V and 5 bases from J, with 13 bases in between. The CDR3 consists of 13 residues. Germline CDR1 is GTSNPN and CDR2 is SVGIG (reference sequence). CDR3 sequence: CAWRRGSGTEAFF. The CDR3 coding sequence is TGTGCCTGGAGGCGGGGGTCGGGGACTGAAGCTTTCTTT.

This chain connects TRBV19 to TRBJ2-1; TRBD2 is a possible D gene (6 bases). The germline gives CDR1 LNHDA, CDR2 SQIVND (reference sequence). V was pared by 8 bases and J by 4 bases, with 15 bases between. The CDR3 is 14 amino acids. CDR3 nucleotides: TGTGCCAGTTCCCGGGGGATCTATTACAATGAGCAGTTCTTC. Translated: CASSRGIYYNEQFF.

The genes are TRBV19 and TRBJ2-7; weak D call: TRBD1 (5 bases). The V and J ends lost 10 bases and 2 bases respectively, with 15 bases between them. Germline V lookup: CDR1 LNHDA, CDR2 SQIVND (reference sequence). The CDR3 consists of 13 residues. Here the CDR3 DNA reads TGTGCCACCCTGGTGGGGCCACCCTACGAGCAGTACTTC. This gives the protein CATLVGPPYEQYF.

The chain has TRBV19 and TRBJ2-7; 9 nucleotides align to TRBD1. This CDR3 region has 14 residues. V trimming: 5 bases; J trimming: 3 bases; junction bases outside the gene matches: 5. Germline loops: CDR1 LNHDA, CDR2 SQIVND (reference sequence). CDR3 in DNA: TGTGCCAGTAGTCCGGGGACAGGGAGCTACGAGCAGTACTTC. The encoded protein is CASSPGTGSYEQYF.

Here the CDR3 DNA reads TGTGCCAGCAGCAAGAACACCGGGGAGCTGTTTTTT. Amino acids: CASSKNTGELFF. The chain uses TRBV11-3 and TRBJ2-2; D is uncertain. Germline loops: CDR1 SGHNT, CDR2 YENEEA. Trimming left V 5 bases short and J 1 base short, with 2 bases between. The CDR3 runs 12 residues.

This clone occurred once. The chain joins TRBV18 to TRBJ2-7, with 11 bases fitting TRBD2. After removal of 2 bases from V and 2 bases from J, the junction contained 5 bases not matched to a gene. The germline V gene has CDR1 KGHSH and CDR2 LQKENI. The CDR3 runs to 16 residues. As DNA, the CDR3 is TGTGCCAGCTCACCAAGGTCACTAGCGGGAGCCTACGAGCAGTACTTC. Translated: CASSPRSLAGAYEQYF.

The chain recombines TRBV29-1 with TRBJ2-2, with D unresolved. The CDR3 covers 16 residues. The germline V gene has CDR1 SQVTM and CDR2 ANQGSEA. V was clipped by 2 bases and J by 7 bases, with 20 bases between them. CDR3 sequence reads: CSVERWGGESGGELFF. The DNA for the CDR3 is TGCAGCGTTGAACGGTGGGGTGGAGAAAGTGGCGGGGAGCTGTTTTTT.

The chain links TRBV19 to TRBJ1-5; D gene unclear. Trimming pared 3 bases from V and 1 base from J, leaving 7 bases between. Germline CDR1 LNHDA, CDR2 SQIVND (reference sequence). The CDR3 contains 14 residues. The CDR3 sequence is CASSISPSNQPQHF. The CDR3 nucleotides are TGTGCCAGTAGTATCTCTCCGAGCAATCAGCCCCAGCATTTT. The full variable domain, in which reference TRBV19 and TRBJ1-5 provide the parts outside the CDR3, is DGGITQSPKYLFRKEGQNVTLSCEQNLNHDAMYWYRQDPGQGLRLIYYSQIVNDFQKGDIAEGYSVSREKKESFPLTVTSAQKNPTAFYLCASSISPSNQPQHFGDGTRLSIL.

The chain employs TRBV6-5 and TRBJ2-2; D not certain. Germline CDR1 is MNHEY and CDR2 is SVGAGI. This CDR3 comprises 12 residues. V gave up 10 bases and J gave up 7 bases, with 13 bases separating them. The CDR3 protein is CATTRRGGELFF. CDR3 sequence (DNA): TGTGCCACTACGCGTAGAGGCGGGGAGCTGTTTTTT.

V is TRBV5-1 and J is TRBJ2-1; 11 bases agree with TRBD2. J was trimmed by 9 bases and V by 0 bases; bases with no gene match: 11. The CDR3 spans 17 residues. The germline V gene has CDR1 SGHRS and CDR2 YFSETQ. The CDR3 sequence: CASSLALLSGRASEQFF. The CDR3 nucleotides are TGCGCCAGCAGCTTGGCCCTTCTTAGCGGGAGGGCCAGTGAGCAGTTCTTC. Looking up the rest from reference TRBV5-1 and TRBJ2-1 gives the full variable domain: KAGVTQTPRYLIKTRGQQVTLSCSPISGHRSVSWYQQTPGQGLQFLFEYFSETQRNKGNFPGRFSGRQFSNSRSEMNVSTLELGDSALYLCASSLALLSGRASEQFFGPGTRLTVL.

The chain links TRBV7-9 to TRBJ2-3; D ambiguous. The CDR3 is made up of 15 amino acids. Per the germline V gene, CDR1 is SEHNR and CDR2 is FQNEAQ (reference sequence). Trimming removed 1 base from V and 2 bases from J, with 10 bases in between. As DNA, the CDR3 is TGTGCCAGCAGCTTAGGCACGGGCCCCACAGATACGCAGTATTTT. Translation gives CASSLGTGPTDTQYF.

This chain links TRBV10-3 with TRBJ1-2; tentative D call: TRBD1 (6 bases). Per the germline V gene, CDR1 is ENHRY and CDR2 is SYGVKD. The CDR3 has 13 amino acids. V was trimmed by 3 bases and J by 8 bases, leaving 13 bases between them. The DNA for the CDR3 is TGTGCCATCAGTGAAACAGGGTTAGACGGCTACACCTTC. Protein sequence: CAISETGLDGYTF.

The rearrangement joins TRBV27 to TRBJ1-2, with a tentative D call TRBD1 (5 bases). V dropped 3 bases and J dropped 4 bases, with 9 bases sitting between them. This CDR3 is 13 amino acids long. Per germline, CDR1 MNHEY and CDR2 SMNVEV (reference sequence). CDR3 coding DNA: TGTGCCAGCAGTTTGAAGGGGCTCTATGGCTACACCTTC. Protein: CASSLKGLYGYTF.

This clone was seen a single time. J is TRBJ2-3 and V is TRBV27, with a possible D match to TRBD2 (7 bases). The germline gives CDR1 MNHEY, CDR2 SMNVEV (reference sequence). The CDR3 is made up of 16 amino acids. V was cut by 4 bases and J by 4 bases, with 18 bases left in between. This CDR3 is CASSWGGQAGPDTQYF. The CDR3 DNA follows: TGTGCCAGCAGTTGGGGGGGGCAGGCGGGACCAGATACGCAGTATTTT.

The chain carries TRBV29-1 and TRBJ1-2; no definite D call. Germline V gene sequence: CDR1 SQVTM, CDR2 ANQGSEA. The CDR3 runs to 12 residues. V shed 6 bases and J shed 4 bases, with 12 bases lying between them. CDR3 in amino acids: CSVFRPSYGYTF. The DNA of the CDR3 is TGCAGCGTCTTTCGACCGTCCTATGGCTACACCTTC.

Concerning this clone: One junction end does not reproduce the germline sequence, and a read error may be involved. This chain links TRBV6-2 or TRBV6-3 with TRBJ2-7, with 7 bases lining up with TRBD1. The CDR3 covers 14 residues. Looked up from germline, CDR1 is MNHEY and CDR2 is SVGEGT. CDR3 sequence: CASSYPRTGDPRCF. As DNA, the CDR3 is TGTGCCAGCAGTTATCCACGAACAGGGGACCCTCGGTGCTTC.